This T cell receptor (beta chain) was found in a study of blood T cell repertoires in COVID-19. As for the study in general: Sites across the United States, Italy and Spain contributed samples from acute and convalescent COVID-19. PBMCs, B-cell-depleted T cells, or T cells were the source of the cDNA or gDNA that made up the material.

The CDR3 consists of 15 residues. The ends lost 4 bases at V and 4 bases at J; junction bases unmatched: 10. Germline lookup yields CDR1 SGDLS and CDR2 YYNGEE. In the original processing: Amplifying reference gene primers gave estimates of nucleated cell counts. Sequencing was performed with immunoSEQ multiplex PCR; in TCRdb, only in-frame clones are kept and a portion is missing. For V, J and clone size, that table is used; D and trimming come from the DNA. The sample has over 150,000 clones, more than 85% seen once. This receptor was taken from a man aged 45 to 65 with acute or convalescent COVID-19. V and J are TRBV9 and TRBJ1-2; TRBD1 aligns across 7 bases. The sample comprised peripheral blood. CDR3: CASSSNRGLGYGYTF. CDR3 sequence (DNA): TGTGCCAGCAGCTCTAACAGGGGACTAGGCTATGGCTACACCTTC. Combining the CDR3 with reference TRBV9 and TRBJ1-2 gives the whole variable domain DSGVTQTPKHLITATGQRVTLRCSPRSGDLSVYWYQQSLDQGLQFLIQYYNGEERAKGNILERFSAQQFPDLHSELNLSSLELGDSALYFCASSSNRGLGYGYTFGSGTRLTVV.